One sample yielded the 26 T cell receptor beta chains listed below, sequenced in a study of blood T cell repertoires in COVID-19. TCRdb keeps only in-frame clones here, not all; method: immunoSEQ multiplex PCR. The data contain 65,000 to 95,000 clones, 70% to 90% of them singletons. What was sequenced was peripheral blood. The source of these receptors is a man between 50 and 59 years old with active COVID-19.

The chain couples TRBV7-9 to TRBJ1-4; 7 bases are shared with TRBD1. This CDR3 comprises 15 residues. The V and J ends lost 5 bases and 4 bases, in that order; junction bases with no gene match: 7. CDR1 is SEHNR, CDR2 FQNEAQ, per germline (reference sequence). As DNA, the CDR3 is TGTGCCAGCAGCCCCGGGACAGTTTATAATGAAAAACTGTTTTTT. Translation gives CASSPGTVYNEKLFF.

V is TRBV12-5 and J is TRBJ2-3, with TRBD1 as a possible D gene (6 bases). The germline V and J ends were trimmed by 0 bases and 0 bases, with 10 bases remaining between them. Germline lookup yields CDR1 LGHNT and CDR2 FRNRAP. The CDR3 sequence is 16 residues long. CDR3 DNA: TGTGCTAGTGGTTTGGTAAGGGGGAGCAGCACAGATACGCAGTATTTT. This gives the protein CASGLVRGSSTDTQYF.

The chain carries TRBV11-2 and TRBJ2-1; 16 positions agree with TRBD2. Germline loops: CDR1 SGHAT, CDR2 FQNNGV. The CDR3 covers 16 residues. Trimming at V came to 6 bases and at J to 4 bases, leaving 3 bases not matched to a gene. This chain's CDR3 is CASRGLAGGRYNEQFF. CDR3 DNA: TGTGCCAGCAGGGGACTAGCGGGAGGGCGATACAATGAGCAGTTCTTC.

This chain joins TRBV9 and TRBJ1-2; D unresolved. CDR3 length equals 15 residues. In germline, CDR1 is SGDLS, CDR2 YYNGEE. V gave up 0 bases and J gave up 1 base, with 10 bases separating them. Here the CDR3 reads CASSVGVRVNYGYTF. For the CDR3, the DNA is TGTGCCAGCAGCGTAGGGGTGCGGGTTAACTATGGCTACACCTTC.

V gene TRBV21-1 combines with J gene TRBJ2-1; the listed D gene, TRBD2, was not tested against the DNA. TRBV21-1 is a listed pseudogene. The CDR3 totals 23 residues. The CDR3 protein is CASPTTGQGAWTSGGSSYNEQFF. CDR3 DNA sequence: TGTGCCAGCCCTACTACCGGACAGGGGGCGTGGACTAGCGGGGGCAGCTCCTACAATGAGCAGTTCTTC.

V and J are TRBV4-1 and TRBJ1-4; TRBD1 might be the D (6 bases). V was cut by 0 bases and J by 0 bases, with 14 bases left in between. This CDR3 has 18 residues. CDR1 is MGHRA and CDR2 is YSYEKL in the germline V gene. CDR3 in amino acids: CASSQDGGRGATNEKLFF. The CDR3, as DNA: TGCGCCAGCAGCCAAGATGGAGGGAGGGGGGCAACTAATGAAAAACTGTTTTTT.

The rearrangement joins TRBV15 to TRBJ2-3; D might be TRBD1 (6 bases). V shed 0 bases and J shed 6 bases, with 7 bases lying between them. Looked up from germline, CDR1 is LNHNV and CDR2 is YYDKDF (reference sequence). The CDR3 is 13 amino acids. As DNA, the CDR3 is TGTGCCACCAGCAGAGACCAGGGGGATACGCAGTATTTT. Protein sequence: CATSRDQGDTQYF.

The chain recombines TRBV2 with TRBJ1-4; D possibly corresponds to TRBD1 (6 bases). The ends were cut back, 6 bases at V and 4 bases at J, with 12 bases in the middle. This CDR3 comprises 14 residues. Germline CDR1 and CDR2: SNHLY and FYNNEI. CDR3 bases: TGTGCCAGCAGGAACAGGGTTGGTAATGAAAAACTGTTTTTT. Protein product: CASRNRVGNEKLFF.

The V call is TRBV7-3, the J call TRBJ2-2, with 7 nucleotides matching TRBD2. The germline V gene encodes CDR1 SGHTA and CDR2 FQGTGA. This CDR3 comprises 18 residues. V lost 2 bases to trimming and J lost 5 bases; unmatched junction nucleotides: 14. This CDR3 is CASSLAPLGGGGTGELFF. The CDR3 DNA follows: TGTGCCAGCAGCTTAGCCCCCCTAGGCGGGGGAGGGACCGGGGAGCTGTTTTTT.

The chain is built from TRBV18 and TRBJ1-6, with D tentatively TRBD1 (6 bases). Germline values: CDR1 KGHSH, CDR2 LQKENI. V lost 3 bases and J lost 3, with 9 bases in between. The CDR3 has 15 residues. The CDR3 bases are TGTGCCAGCTCACCGGACAGAATCTATAATTCACCCCTCCACTTT. Translating gives CASSPDRIYNSPLHF. Full variable domain (missing parts from reference TRBV18 and TRBJ1-6): NAGVMQNPRHLVRRRGQEARLRCSPMKGHSHVYWYRQLPEEGLKFMVYLQKENIIDESGMPKERFSAEFPKEGPSILRIQQVVRGDSAAYFCASSPDRIYNSPLHFGNGTRLTVT.

The chain uses TRBV19 and TRBJ2-7, with 10 bases lining up with TRBD2. The CDR3 is 15 residues long. The germline V gene encodes CDR1 LNHDA and CDR2 SQIVND (reference sequence). The junction had 7 bases not matched to a gene; V was cut back by 5 bases and J by 3 bases. CDR3: CASSPTLAGVYEQYF. CDR3 DNA sequence: TGTGCCAGTAGTCCGACTCTAGCGGGGGTCTACGAGCAGTACTTC.

This clone was counted a single time. The chain has TRBV6-5 and TRBJ1-5, with TRBD1 matching 7 bases. The CDR3 runs 15 residues. Germline lookup yields CDR1 MNHEY and CDR2 SVGAGI. V shed 6 bases, J shed 5 bases, and the junction held 10 bases outside the gene matches. The DNA for the CDR3 is TGTGCCAGCAGCGTAGCCGGGACAGCTGATCAGCCCCAGCATTTT. Its translation: CASSVAGTADQPQHF.

This chain joins TRBV5-4 and TRBJ2-7; 13 nucleotides agree with TRBD2. The CDR3 sequence is 17 residues long. Germline V lookup: CDR1 SGHNT, CDR2 YYREEE (reference sequence). The V segment lost 4 bases and the J segment 3 bases; nucleotides outside the gene matches: 10. CDR3 sequence: CASSPGLRLAGGYEQYF. The CDR3 DNA reads TGTGCCAGCAGCCCGGGACTGCGACTAGCGGGGGGCTACGAGCAGTACTTC.

The genes are TRBV18 and TRBJ2-2; 10 bases are shared with TRBD1. The CDR3 extends over 18 amino acids. Germline V gene lookup returns CDR1 KGHSH and CDR2 LQKENI. J lost 1 base, V lost 1 base, and 6 bases had no gene match. The CDR3 DNA is TGTGCCAGCTCACCACTGTTACGGGACAGGGGGAACACCGGGGAGCTGTTTTTT. This translates into CASSPLLRDRGNTGELFF.

This rearrangement joins TRBV19 to TRBJ2-3; D gene unclear. The germline V gene has CDR1 LNHDA and CDR2 SQIVND (reference sequence). The CDR3 runs 12 residues. V was clipped by 3 bases and J by 8 bases, with 9 bases between them. The CDR3 DNA reads as TGTGCCAGTAGTATGGAGTGGAGTACGCAGTATTTT. It is translated as CASSMEWSTQYF. The full variable domain, in which reference TRBV19 and TRBJ2-3 provide the parts outside the CDR3, is DGGITQSPKYLFRKEGQNVTLSCEQNLNHDAMYWYRQDPGQGLRLIYYSQIVNDFQKGDIAEGYSVSREKKESFPLTVTSAQKNPTAFYLCASSMEWSTQYFGPGTRLTVL.

The chain recombines TRBV15 with TRBJ1-1; the match to TRBD1 covers 10 bases. Per the germline V gene, CDR1 is LNHNV and CDR2 is YYDKDF (reference sequence). V gave up 0 bases and J gave up 4 bases; unmatched junction bases: 2. The CDR3 runs to 15 residues. CDR3 in DNA: TGTGCCACCAGCAGAGAGGGGACAGGGGCCACTGAAGCTTTCTTT. Translating gives CATSREGTGATEAFF.

The chain links TRBV7-9 to TRBJ2-7; 7 nucleotides agree with TRBD2. Per germline, CDR1 SEHNR and CDR2 FQNEAQ (reference sequence). With 0 bases clipped from V and 13 bases from J, the junction kept 9 bases outside the gene matches. This CDR3 is built from 13 residues. In DNA form, the CDR3 reads TGTGCCAGCAGCTTAGCTAGCGGGCCACGTCAATACTTC. It is translated as CASSLASGPRQYF.

The V and J genes are TRBV6-1 and TRBJ2-7; D gene uncertain. The V gene lost 1 base and the J gene lost 9 bases, with 10 bases spanning the gap. Germline V gene data show CDR1 as MNHNS and CDR2 as SASEGT. The CDR3 length is 12 residues. Written as DNA, the CDR3 is TGTGCCAGCAGTGAAGACCCAGAGGTGCAGTACTTC. It encodes CASSEDPEVQYF.

The sample holds one count of this clone. This sequence joins TRBV5-1 and TRBJ2-1, with D maybe TRBD2 (5 bases). The germline V and J ends were trimmed by 4 bases and 0 bases, with 14 bases remaining between them. The CDR3 runs 16 residues. Germline assignment: CDR1 SGHRS and CDR2 YFSETQ. The CDR3 nucleotides read TGCGCCAGCAGCACCGCCCCGACTAACTCCTACAATGAGCAGTTCTTC. This sequence encodes CASSTAPTNSYNEQFF.

The chain joins TRBV28 to TRBJ2-4, with 7 positions matching TRBD1. Per the germline V gene, CDR1 is MDHEN and CDR2 is SYDVKM. The CDR3 is 14 residues long. The V and J ends lost 8 bases and 1 base, in that order; junction bases with no gene match: 5. This chain's CDR3 is CASQPGQAKNIQYF. The CDR3, as DNA: TGTGCCAGCCAACCGGGACAGGCCAAAAACATTCAGTACTTC.

The CDR3 DNA reads TGTGCTAGTGGTTTGGAACTAGCGGGCACAGATACGCAGTATTTT. Translated: CASGLELAGTDTQYF. This chain uses TRBV12-5 with TRBJ2-3; 8 positions match TRBD2. This CDR3 has 15 amino acids. Trimming removed 1 base from V and 1 base from J; junction bases left unmatched: 1. From germline, CDR1 is LGHNT and CDR2 FRNRAP.

The CDR3 spells CASSASTGTVSGNTIYF. The DNA for the CDR3 is TGTGCCAGCAGCGCCTCGACAGGGACAGTATCTGGAAACACCATATATTTT. This chain connects TRBV9 to TRBJ1-3; 7 nucleotides match TRBD1. Trimming at V came to 3 bases and at J to 1 base, leaving 10 bases not matched to a gene. The CDR3 is made up of 17 amino acids. The V gene's germline CDR1 is SGDLS and CDR2 YYNGEE.

This chain joins TRBV5-1 and TRBJ2-7, with no clear D. V lost 4 bases to trimming and J lost 3 bases, with 17 bases between them. The germline gives CDR1 SGHRS, CDR2 YFSETQ. This CDR3 is built from 15 residues. As DNA, the CDR3 is TGCGCCAGCAGCCCCCGTTACACATCAGACTACGAGCAGTACTTC. Protein: CASSPRYTSDYEQYF.

V is TRBV7-9 and J is TRBJ1-2, with D possibly TRBD1 on 5 matching bases. The CDR3 sequence is 14 residues long. V was trimmed by 3 bases and J by 3 bases, leaving 11 bases between them. Germline V gene sequence: CDR1 SEHNR, CDR2 FQNEAQ (reference sequence). The CDR3: CASSFYRPDYGYTF. The CDR3 coding sequence is TGTGCCAGCAGCTTTTACAGGCCCGACTATGGCTACACCTTC.

The chain recombines TRBV5-8 with TRBJ1-5; 11 nucleotides match TRBD1. The J segment lost 4 bases and the V segment lost 4 bases, leaving 10 bases of the junction unmatched. Per germline, CDR1 SGHTS and CDR2 YDEGEE. This CDR3 has 17 residues. CDR3 region: CASSHRDRGVKNQPQHF. The CDR3, as DNA: TGTGCCAGCAGCCACCGGGACAGGGGGGTCAAAAATCAGCCCCAGCATTTT. Looking up the rest from reference TRBV5-8 and TRBJ1-5 gives the full variable domain: EAGVTQSPTHLIKTRGQQATLRCSPISGHTSVYWYQQALGLGLQFLLWYDEGEERNRGNFPPRFSGRQFPNYSSELNVNALELEDSALYLCASSHRDRGVKNQPQHFGDGTRLSIL.

As regards this clone: The sample holds other DNA sequences that translate to the same CDR3. The chain carries TRBV27 and TRBJ2-2, with D unresolved. Germline loops: CDR1 MNHEY, CDR2 SMNVEV (reference sequence). V dropped 2 bases and J dropped 0 bases, with 4 bases sitting between them. The CDR3 contains 14 residues. CDR3 in DNA: TGTGCCAGCAGTTTACAGGCGAACACCGGGGAGCTGTTTTTT. It yields the protein CASSLQANTGELFF.